One sample yielded the 12 T cell receptor beta chains listed below, sequenced in a study of blood T cells in healthy people across ages. It was with a sample-barcoded 5' primer and a J-beta primer mix that a second PCR of about 7 to 12 cycles was run. TCRdb fed the 5' RACE reads into MiXCR, producing one record per CDR3 protein. This sample carries 1.2 million to 1.5 million distinct CDR3 sequences, 59% of them seen once, and the ten largest clones take 5% to 7%. The sample comprised blood. Receptor source: a man aged 18 to 29 in good health.

The V and J genes are TRBV7-2 and TRBJ2-3; 7 nucleotides match TRBD1. Germline-derived CDR1 and CDR2 are SGHTA and FQGNSA. V lost 5 bases, J lost 3 bases, and 8 bases stayed unmatched. The CDR3 loop spans 15 amino acids. The CDR3: CASSQKTGVTDTQYF. The CDR3 DNA is TGTGCCAGCAGCCAAAAAACAGGGGTAACAGATACGCAGTATTTT. Full variable domain (outside the CDR3, taken from reference TRBV7-2 and TRBJ2-3): GAGVSQSPSNKVTEKGKDVELRCDPISGHTALYWYRQSLGQGLEFLIYFQGNSAPDKSGLPSDRFSAERTGGSVSTLTIQRTQQEDSAVYLCASSQKTGVTDTQYFGPGTRLTVL.

Only one count was recorded for this clonotype. The genes are TRBV12-3 or TRBV12-4 and TRBJ2-3; D is ambiguous. This CDR3 is built from 17 residues. The V end lost 6 bases, the J end lost 0 bases, and 19 bases lay between the germline ends. The CDR3 spells CASSSRRVFSSTDTQYF. The DNA of the CDR3 is TGTGCCAGCAGCTCACGTAGGGTGTTTTCGAGCACAGATACGCAGTATTTT.

On this clonotype: The junction departs from the called germline gene at one end, perhaps through a read error. The rearrangement links TRBV7-2 to TRBJ2-7; a weak D match, TRBD2 (6 bases). The germline V gene encodes CDR1 SGHTA and CDR2 FQGNSA. This CDR3 has 17 amino acids. This chain's CDR3 is CAGSLAAVPYSSYEQYF. The DNA of the CDR3 is TGTGCCGGCAGCTTAGCGGCCGTCCCGTATAGCTCCTACGAGCAGTACTTC. The full variable domain, in which reference TRBV7-2 and TRBJ2-7 provide the parts outside the CDR3, is GAGVSQSPSNKVTEKGKDVELRCDPISGHTALYWYRQSLGQGLEFLIYFQGNSAPDKSGLPSDRFSAERTGGSVSTLTIQRTQQEDSAVYLCAGSLAAVPYSSYEQYFGPGTRLTVT.

The V and J genes are TRBV7-9 and TRBJ2-7; D not resolved. TRBJ2-4 explains the end of the DNA better; the J call may be wrong. This CDR3 is built from 14 residues. Germline CDR1 SEHNR, CDR2 FQNEAQ (reference sequence). CDR3: CASSLVQRSNIQYF. The DNA for the CDR3 is TGTGCCAGCAGCTTAGTCCAGCGCTCCAACATTCAGTACTTC.

The CDR3 nucleotides are TGTGCCAGCAGTCTACGGGACAGCCGTCGCTATGGCTACACCTTC. This sequence encodes CASSLRDSRRYGYTF. V gene TRBV6-2 or TRBV6-3 combines with J gene TRBJ1-2, with 7 nucleotides matching TRBD1. The CDR3 spans 15 residues. Germline CDR1 MNHEY, CDR2 SVGEGT. The J segment lost 4 bases and the V segment lost 5 bases, leaving 10 bases of the junction unmatched.

The chain joins TRBV9 to TRBJ1-6, with TRBD1 identical over 11 bases. The CDR3 totals 19 residues. Germline values: CDR1 SGDLS, CDR2 YYNGEE. V gave up 0 bases and J gave up 12 bases; unmatched junction bases: 17. Here the CDR3 reads CASSVAPVGPGTGGLPLHF. The DNA for the CDR3 is TGTGCCAGCAGCGTAGCCCCCGTTGGACCCGGGACAGGGGGTTTACCCCTCCACTTT.

This clonotype was observed a few times. The chain is built from TRBV4-1 and TRBJ2-1, with D perhaps TRBD1 (6 bases). Between the trimmed V and J ends, which lost 4 bases and 8 bases, there was a span of 21 bases. The CDR3 totals 16 residues. Germline lookup yields CDR1 MGHRA and CDR2 YSYEKL. CDR3 sequence: CASSRYTNDRSDEQFF. CDR3 nucleotide sequence: TGCGCCAGCAGCCGATATACTAATGACAGGTCCGATGAGCAGTTCTTC.

The V call is TRBV27, the J call TRBJ2-1; the match to TRBD1 covers 7 bases. Germline V gives CDR1 MNHEY, CDR2 SMNVEV (reference sequence). This CDR3 is built from 14 residues. The V segment lost 2 bases and the J segment 6 bases; nucleotides outside the gene matches: 4. CDR3 protein: CASSLTDRFNEQFF. The CDR3 region has the DNA TGTGCCAGCAGTTTAACGGACAGGTTCAATGAGCAGTTCTTC.

In this sample, this clonotype turned up a few times. The gene calls are TRBV6-6 and TRBJ2-1; 7 bases are a match to TRBD2. Germline V gene lookup returns CDR1 MNHNY and CDR2 SVGAGI (reference sequence). V shed 4 bases, J shed 4 bases, and the junction held 7 bases outside the gene matches. CDR3 length: 15 residues. The CDR3 protein is CASSLDGRRYNEQFF. CDR3 DNA: TGTGCCAGCAGTTTAGACGGGAGGCGATACAATGAGCAGTTCTTC.

The genes are TRBV29-1 and TRBJ1-1; TRBD1 might be the D (6 bases). V was trimmed by 0 bases and J by 4 bases, leaving 24 bases between them. There are 18 residues in the CDR3. The germline CDR1 and CDR2 sequences are SQVTM and ANQGSEA. In DNA, the CDR3 is TGCAGCGTTGAAGAATTAGGGGGATCTACTCCCTTCCCCACTGAAGCTTTCTTT. Amino acids: CSVEELGGSTPFPTEAFF.

This clonotype has only a few counts. The V and J genes are TRBV27 and TRBJ2-7; 7 nucleotides line up with TRBD2. With V trimmed by 3 bases and J by 7 bases, 12 bases remained unmatched. The CDR3 runs to 15 residues. The germline gives CDR1 MNHEY, CDR2 SMNVEV (reference sequence). The CDR3 reads CASSLNGRFPGEQYF. The DNA for the CDR3 is TGTGCCAGCAGTTTGAACGGGAGGTTCCCAGGGGAGCAGTACTTC.

This clonotype was found once. This chain links TRBV7-8 with TRBJ2-7, with 8 bases lining up with TRBD2. The CDR3 is 18 residues long. The trim removed 4 bases at V and 0 bases at J, leaving 14 bases unmatched. The germline V gene has CDR1 SGHVS and CDR2 FQNEAQ. The CDR3 spells CASSSIQGASGFSYEQYF. The CDR3 nucleotides read TGTGCCAGCAGCTCCATCCAGGGAGCTAGCGGGTTCTCCTACGAGCAGTACTTC.